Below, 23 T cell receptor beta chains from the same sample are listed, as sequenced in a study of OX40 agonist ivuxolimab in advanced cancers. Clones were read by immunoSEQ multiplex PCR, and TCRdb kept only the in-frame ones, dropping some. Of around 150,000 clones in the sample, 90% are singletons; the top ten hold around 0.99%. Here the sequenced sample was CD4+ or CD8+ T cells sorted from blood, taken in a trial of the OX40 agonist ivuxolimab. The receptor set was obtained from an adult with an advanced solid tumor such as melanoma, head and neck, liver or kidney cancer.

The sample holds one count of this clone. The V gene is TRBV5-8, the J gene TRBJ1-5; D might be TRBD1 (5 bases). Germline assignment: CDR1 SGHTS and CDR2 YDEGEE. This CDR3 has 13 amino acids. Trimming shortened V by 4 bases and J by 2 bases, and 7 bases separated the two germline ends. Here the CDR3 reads CASSRDRNQPQHF. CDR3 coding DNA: TGTGCCAGCAGCCGGGACCGCAATCAGCCCCAGCATTTT.

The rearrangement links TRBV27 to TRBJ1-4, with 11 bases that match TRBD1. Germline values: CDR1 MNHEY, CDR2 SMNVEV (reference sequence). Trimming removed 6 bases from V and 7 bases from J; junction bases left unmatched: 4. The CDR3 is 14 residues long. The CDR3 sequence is CASSRDRGSEKLFF. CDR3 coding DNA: TGTGCCAGCAGCCGGGACAGGGGGAGTGAAAAACTGTTTTTT.

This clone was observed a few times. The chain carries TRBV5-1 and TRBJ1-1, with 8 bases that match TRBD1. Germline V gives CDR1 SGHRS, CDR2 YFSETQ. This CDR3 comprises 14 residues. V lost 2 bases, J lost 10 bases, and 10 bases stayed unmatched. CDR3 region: CASSFGQGSSVAFF. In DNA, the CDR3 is TGCGCCAGCAGCTTTGGACAGGGAAGCTCTGTAGCTTTCTTT.

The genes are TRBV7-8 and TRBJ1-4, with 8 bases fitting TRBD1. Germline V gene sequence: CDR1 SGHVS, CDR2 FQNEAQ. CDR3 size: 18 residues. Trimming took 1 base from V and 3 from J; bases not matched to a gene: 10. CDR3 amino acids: CASSLDYGQGWSNEKLFF. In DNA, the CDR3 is TGTGCCAGCAGCTTAGATTACGGACAGGGATGGTCTAATGAAAAACTGTTTTTT. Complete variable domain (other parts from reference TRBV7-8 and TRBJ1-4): GAGVSQSPRYKVAKRGQDVALRCDPISGHVSLFWYQQALGQGPEFLTYFQNEAQLDKSGLPSDRFFAERPEGSVSTLKIQRTQQEDSAVYLCASSLDYGQGWSNEKLFFGSGTQLSVL.

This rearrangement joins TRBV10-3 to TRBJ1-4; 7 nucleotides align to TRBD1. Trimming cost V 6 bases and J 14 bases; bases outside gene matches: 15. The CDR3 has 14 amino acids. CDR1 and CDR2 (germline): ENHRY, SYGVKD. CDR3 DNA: TGTGCCATCAGCCTAACAGGGGTCGCCTCTCGGCTGTTTTTT. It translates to CAISLTGVASRLFF.

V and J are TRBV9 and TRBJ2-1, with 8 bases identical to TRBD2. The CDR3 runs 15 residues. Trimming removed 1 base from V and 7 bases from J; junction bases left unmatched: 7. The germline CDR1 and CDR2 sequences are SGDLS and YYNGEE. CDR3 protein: CASSVRSAGANEQFF. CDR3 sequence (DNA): TGTGCCAGCAGCGTACGGTCAGCGGGGGCTAATGAGCAGTTCTTC.

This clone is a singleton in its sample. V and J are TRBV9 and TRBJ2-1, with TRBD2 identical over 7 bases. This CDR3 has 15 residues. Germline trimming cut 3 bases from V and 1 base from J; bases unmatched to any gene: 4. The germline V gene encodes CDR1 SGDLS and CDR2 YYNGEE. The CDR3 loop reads CASSALADSYNEQFF. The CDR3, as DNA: TGTGCCAGCAGCGCCCTAGCGGATTCCTACAATGAGCAGTTCTTC.

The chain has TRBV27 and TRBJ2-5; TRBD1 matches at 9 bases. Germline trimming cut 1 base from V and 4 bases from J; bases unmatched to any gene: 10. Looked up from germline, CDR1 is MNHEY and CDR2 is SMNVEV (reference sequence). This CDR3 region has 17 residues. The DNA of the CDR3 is TGTGCCAGCAGTTTATTTCACGGGACAGGGATTGGAGAGACCCAGTACTTC. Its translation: CASSLFHGTGIGETQYF.

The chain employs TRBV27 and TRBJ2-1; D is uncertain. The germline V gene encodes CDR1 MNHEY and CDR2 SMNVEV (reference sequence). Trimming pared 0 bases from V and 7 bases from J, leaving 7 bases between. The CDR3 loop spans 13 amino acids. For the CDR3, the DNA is TGTGCCAGCAGTTTATCTTCCCCAAATGAGCAGTTCTTC. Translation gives CASSLSSPNEQFF.

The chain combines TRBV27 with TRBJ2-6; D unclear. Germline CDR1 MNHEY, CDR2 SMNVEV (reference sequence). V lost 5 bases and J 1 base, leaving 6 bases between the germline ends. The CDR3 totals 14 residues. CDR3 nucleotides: TGTGCCAGCAGTCACCAGTCTGGGGCCAACGTCCTGACTTTC. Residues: CASSHQSGANVLTF.

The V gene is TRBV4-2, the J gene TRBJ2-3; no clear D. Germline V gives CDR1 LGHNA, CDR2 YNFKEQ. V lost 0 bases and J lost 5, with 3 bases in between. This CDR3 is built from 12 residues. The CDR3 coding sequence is TGTGCCAGCAGCCAAGATCGAGATACGCAGTATTTT. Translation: CASSQDRDTQYF.

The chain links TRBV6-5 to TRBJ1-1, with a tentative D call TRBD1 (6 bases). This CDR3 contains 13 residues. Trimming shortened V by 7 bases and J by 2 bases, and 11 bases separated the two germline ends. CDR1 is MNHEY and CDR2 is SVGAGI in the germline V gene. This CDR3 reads CASMRTVNTEAFF. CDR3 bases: TGTGCCAGCATGAGGACAGTTAACACTGAAGCTTTCTTT.

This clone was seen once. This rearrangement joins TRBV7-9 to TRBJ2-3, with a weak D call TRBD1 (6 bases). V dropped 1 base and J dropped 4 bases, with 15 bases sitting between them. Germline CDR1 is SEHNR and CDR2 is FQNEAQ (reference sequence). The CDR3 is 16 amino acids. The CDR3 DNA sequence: TGTGCCAGCAGCTTAGATGGGACACAGGGTGCAGATACGCAGTATTTT. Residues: CASSLDGTQGADTQYF.

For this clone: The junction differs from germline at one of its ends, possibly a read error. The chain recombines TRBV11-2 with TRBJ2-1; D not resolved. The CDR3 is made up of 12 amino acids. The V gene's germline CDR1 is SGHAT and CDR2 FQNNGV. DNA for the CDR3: TGTGCCAGCAACCCACCATACACTGAGCAGTTCTTC. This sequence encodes CASNPPYTEQFF. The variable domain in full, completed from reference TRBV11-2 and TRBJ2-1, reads EAGVAQSPRYKIIEKRQSVAFWCNPISGHATLYWYQQILGQGPKLLIQFQNNGVVDDSQLPKDRFSAERLKGVDSTLKIQPAKLEDSAVYLCASNPPYTEQFFGPGTRLTVL.

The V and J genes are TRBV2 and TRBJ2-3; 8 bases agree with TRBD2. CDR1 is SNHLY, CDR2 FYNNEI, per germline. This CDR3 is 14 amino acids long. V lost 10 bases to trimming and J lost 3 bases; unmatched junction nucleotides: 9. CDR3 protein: CATGGRFYTDTQYF. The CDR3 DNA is TGTGCCACCGGCGGGAGGTTTTATACAGATACGCAGTATTTT. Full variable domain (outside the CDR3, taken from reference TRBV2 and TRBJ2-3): EPEVTQTPSHQVTQMGQEVILRCVPISNHLYFYWYRQILGQKVEFLVSFYNNEISEKSEIFDDQFSVERPDGSNFTLKIRSTKLEDSAMYFCATGGRFYTDTQYFGPGTRLTVL.

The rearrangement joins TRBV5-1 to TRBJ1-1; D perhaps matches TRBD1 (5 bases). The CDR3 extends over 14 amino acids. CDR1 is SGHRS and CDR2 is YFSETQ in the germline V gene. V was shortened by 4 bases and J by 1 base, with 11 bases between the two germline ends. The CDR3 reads CASSAGTSNTEAFF. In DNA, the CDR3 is TGCGCCAGCAGCGCTGGGACGTCGAACACTGAAGCTTTCTTT. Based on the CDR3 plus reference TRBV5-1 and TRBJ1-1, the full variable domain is KAGVTQTPRYLIKTRGQQVTLSCSPISGHRSVSWYQQTPGQGLQFLFEYFSETQRNKGNFPGRFSGRQFSNSRSEMNVSTLELGDSALYLCASSAGTSNTEAFFGQGTRLTVV.

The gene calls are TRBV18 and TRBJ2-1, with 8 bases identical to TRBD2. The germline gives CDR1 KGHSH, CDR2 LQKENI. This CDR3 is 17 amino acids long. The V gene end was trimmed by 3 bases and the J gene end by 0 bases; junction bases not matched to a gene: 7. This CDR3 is CASSPYTSGSSYNEQFF. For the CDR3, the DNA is TGTGCCAGCTCACCTTACACTAGCGGCAGCTCCTACAATGAGCAGTTCTTC. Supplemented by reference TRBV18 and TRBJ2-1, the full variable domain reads NAGVMQNPRHLVRRRGQEARLRCSPMKGHSHVYWYRQLPEEGLKFMVYLQKENIIDESGMPKERFSAEFPKEGPSILRIQQVVRGDSAAYFCASSPYTSGSSYNEQFFGPGTRLTVL.

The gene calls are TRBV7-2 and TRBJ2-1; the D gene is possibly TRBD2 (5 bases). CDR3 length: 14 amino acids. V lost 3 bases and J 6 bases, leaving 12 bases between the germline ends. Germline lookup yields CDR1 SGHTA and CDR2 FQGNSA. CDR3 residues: CASSLQRYGNEQFF. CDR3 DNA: TGTGCCAGCAGCTTGCAGCGGTACGGCAATGAGCAGTTCTTC.

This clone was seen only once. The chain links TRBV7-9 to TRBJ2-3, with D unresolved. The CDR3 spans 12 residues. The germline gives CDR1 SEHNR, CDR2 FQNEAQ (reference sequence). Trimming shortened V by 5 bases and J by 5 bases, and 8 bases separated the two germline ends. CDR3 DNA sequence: TGTGCCAGCAGCCTTCGGAGAGATACGCAGTATTTT. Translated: CASSLRRDTQYF.

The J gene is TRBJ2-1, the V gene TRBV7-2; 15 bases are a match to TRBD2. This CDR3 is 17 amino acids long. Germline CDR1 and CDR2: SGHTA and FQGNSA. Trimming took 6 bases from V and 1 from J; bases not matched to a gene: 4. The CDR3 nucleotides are TGTGCCAGCAGGGGACTAGCGGGAGGTAGGTCCTACAATGAGCAGTTCTTC. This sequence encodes CASRGLAGGRSYNEQFF.

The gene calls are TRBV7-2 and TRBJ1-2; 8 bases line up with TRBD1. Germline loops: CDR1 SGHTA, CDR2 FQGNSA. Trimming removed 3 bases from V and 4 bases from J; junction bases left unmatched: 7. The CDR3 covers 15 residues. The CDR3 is CASSLEPGQVYGYTF. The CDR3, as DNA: TGTGCCAGCAGCTTGGAACCGGGACAGGTCTATGGCTACACCTTC.

The CDR3 here is CASSLPSGNEQFF. Written as DNA, the CDR3 is TGTGCCAGCAGCTTGCCTAGCGGCAATGAGCAGTTCTTC. V is TRBV7-9 and J is TRBJ2-1, with 7 bases matching TRBD2. CDR1 is SEHNR and CDR2 is FQNEAQ in the germline V gene (reference sequence). The V and J ends lost 3 bases and 6 bases, in that order; junction bases with no gene match: 2. CDR3 length: 13 amino acids.

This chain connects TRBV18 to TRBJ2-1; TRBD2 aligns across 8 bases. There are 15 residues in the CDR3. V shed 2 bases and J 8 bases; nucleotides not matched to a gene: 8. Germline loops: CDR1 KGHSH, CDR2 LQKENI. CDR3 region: CASSPYISGSHEQFF. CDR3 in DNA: TGTGCCAGCTCACCATATATCAGCGGGAGTCATGAGCAGTTCTTC.